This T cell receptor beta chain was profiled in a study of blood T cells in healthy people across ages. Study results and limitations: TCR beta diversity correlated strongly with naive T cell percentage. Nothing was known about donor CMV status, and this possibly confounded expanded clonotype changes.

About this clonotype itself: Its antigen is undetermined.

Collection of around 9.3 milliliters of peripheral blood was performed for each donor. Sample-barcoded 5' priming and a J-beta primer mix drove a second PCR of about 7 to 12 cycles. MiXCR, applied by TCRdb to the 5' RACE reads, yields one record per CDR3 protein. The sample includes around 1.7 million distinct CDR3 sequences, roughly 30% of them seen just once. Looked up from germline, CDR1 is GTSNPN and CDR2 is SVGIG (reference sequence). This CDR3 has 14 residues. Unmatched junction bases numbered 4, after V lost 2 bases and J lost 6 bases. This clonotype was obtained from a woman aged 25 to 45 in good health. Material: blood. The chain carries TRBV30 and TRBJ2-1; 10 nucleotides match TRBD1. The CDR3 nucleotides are TGTGCCTGGAGTCTTGGGACAGGGGCCAATGAGCAGTTCTTC. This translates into CAWSLGTGANEQFF. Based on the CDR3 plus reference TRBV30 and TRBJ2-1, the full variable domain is SQTIHQWPATLVQPVGSPLSLECTVEGTSNPNLYWYRQAAGRGLQLLFYSVGIGQISSEVPQNLSASRPQDRQFILSSKKLLLSDSGFYLCAWSLGTGANEQFFGPGTRLTVL.